This T cell receptor (beta chain) came from a study of vaccination effects on CD4 cells after COVID-19. Turning to the study itself: ViraFEST expansion of antigen-specific CD4+ T cells with viral peptide pools preceded sequencing. The median interval between the second dose and post-vaccine sampling was 72 days.

The culture ran for roughly ten days before CD4+ T cells were isolated. Each participant received a vaccine that was either BNT162b2 or mRNA-1273, given as two doses. None of the vaccinated had previously contracted SARS-CoV-2, and their nucleocapsid antibodies tested negative. Sequencing was performed with immunoSEQ multiplex PCR; in TCRdb, only in-frame clones are kept and a portion is missing. Among about 45,000 clones, over 60% were seen once, and the ten largest hold 9.5% to 10%. Study-level results: The study found marked clonal contraction of infection- and vaccine-induced clones late after vaccination.

On this clone: Its antigen is currently unknown.

CDR1 is DFQATT, CDR2 SNEGSKA, per germline (reference sequence). The V gene lost 3 bases and the J gene lost 2 bases, with 14 bases spanning the gap. The CDR3 runs to 14 residues. The source was CD4+ T cells from PBMCs cultured without peptide, collected after COVID-19 vaccination. The receptor was derived from a human donor who received a COVID-19 vaccine. The chain links TRBV20-1 to TRBJ2-7; tentatively, D is TRBD1 or TRBD2 (6 bases each). Written as DNA, the CDR3 is TGCAGTGCTAGTGTCCGGGGGCGACCCTACGAGCAGTACTTC. Translating it yields CSASVRGRPYEQYF.